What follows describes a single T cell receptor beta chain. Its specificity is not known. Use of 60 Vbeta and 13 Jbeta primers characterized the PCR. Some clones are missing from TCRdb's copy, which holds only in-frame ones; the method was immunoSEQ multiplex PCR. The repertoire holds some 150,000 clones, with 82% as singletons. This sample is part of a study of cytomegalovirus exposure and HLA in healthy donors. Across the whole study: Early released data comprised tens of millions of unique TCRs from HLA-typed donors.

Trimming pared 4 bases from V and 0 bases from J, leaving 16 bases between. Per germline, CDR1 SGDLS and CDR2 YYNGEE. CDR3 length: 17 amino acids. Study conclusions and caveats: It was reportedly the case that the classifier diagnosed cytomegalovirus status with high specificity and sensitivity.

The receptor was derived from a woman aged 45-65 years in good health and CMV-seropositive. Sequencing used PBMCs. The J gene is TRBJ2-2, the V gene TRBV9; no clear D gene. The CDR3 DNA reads TGTGCCAGCAGCCACAACATGGTAGCAGCGAACACCGGGGAGCTGTTTTTT. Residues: CASSHNMVAANTGELFF.